This T cell receptor beta chain was sequenced in a study of neurological immune-mediated disorders. This clonotype showed up many times. The antigen is undetermined. It was by 5'RACE with 10-nucleotide random UMIs that the cDNA was made. Over 170 million TCR-beta sequences from 15-18 subjects came out of each sequencing run. In TCRdb, the 5' RACE reads were re-called with MiXCR into one record per CDR3 protein. The sample contains about 58,000 distinct CDR3 sequences, about 3.2% of which appear only once. Study observations and caveats: One related-CDR3 cluster, which may be a signature, held the repertoires of 18 of 34 multiple sclerosis patients after phylogenetic grouping.

The origin of this receptor is a woman aged 60 to 75 with multiple sclerosis. The sequenced sample consisted of PBMCs.

CDR3 nucleotides: TGCAGCGATGTGGGACAGGGGGGGCCTGAAGCTTTCTTT. Translation: CSDVGQGGPEAFF. This chain connects TRBV29-1 to TRBJ1-1, with 11 bases identical to TRBD1. Germline V CDR1 and CDR2: SQVTM, ANQGSEA. The V gene end was trimmed by 7 bases and the J gene end by 6 bases; junction bases not matched to a gene: 7. The CDR3 loop spans 13 amino acids.